This TCR beta chain was sequenced during a study of cytomegalovirus exposure and HLA in healthy donors. In germline, CDR1 is MDHEN, CDR2 SYDVKM. The CDR3 contains 14 residues. PCR primers comprised 60 Vbeta and 13 Jbeta primers. Only in-frame clones appear in the TCRdb table, and some are missing; sequencing was by immunoSEQ multiplex PCR. The sample yields about 86,000 clones, 75% to 80% seen once. Comment on this clone: The target antigen is unknown. The junction shows a germline mismatch at one end, possibly a read error.

Study outcomes and limitations: A likely sequencing artifact accounted for one observed cluster of highly shared sequence variants. Later findings reportedly placed an Asian-associated ancestry cluster below the approximately 670-donor mean for N-insertions.

This chain uses TRBV28 with TRBJ1-2; D is perhaps TRBD1 (6 bases). The receptor's source is a female donor in good health and CMV-seronegative. Input material: PBMCs. The CDR3 nucleotides are TGTGCCAGCAGCCACCTACAGGGTCTGTATGGATACACCTTC. Protein: CASSHLQGLYGYTF.